At least ten counts were recorded for the clone carrying this T cell receptor beta chain. The data are from a study of T cells in Graves' hyperthyroidism and ophthalmopathy. TCR beta CDR3 region amplification was performed from RNA transcripts. In the first-round RT-PCR of the TCR CDR3, the HTBI primer set was used. Each CDR3 protein gets one entry after TCRdb re-called the multiplex PCR reads with MiXCR. This sample has about 700,000 distinct CDR3 sequences, with 14% found just once. This TCR was sampled from a woman between 18 and 29 years old with Graves' hyperthyroidism. Material for sequencing was blood.

CDR3 coding DNA: TGCAGTGCCCAGGGACTAGCGGGAGGAGATACGCAGTATTTT. Protein: CSAQGLAGGDTQYF. The V and J genes are TRBV20-1 and TRBJ2-3, with 15 bases that match TRBD2. V trimming: 6 bases; J trimming: 5 bases; junction bases outside the gene matches: 3. This CDR3 spans 14 amino acids. Germline CDR1 DFQATT, CDR2 SNEGSKA (reference sequence).